This T cell receptor (beta chain) was captured in a study of blood T cell repertoires in COVID-19. This clone was seen a single time. Germline V lookup: CDR1 SNHLY, CDR2 FYNNEI. The CDR3 covers 14 residues. V lost 6 bases to trimming and J lost 7 bases, with 18 bases between them. Data came from immunoSEQ multiplex PCR; TCRdb stores just in-frame clones and leaves some out. The repertoire holds approximately 100,000 clones, 86% seen once, with 9% to 12% in the top ten. What was sequenced was peripheral blood. The chain combines TRBV2 with TRBJ2-5; no firm D call. The clonotype was recovered from a man aged 50-59 years with acute or convalescent COVID-19. The CDR3 loop reads CASRSRRLEPTQYF. As DNA, the CDR3 is TGTGCCAGCAGGAGCCGGAGATTGGAACCGACCCAGTACTTC.